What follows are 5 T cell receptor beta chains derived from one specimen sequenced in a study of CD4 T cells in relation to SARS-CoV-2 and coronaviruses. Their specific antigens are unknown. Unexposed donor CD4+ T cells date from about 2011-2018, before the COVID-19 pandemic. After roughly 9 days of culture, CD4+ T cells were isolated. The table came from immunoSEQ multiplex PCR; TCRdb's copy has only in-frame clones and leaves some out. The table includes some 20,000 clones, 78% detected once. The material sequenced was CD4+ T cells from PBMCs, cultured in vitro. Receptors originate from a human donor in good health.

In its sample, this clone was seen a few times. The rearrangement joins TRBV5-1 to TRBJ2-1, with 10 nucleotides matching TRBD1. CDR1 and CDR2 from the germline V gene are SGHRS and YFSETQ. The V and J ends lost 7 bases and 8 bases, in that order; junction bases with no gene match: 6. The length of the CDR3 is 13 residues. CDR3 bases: TGCGCCAGCGGGGACAGGGGAGTAGATGAGCAGTTCTTC. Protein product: CASGDRGVDEQFF.

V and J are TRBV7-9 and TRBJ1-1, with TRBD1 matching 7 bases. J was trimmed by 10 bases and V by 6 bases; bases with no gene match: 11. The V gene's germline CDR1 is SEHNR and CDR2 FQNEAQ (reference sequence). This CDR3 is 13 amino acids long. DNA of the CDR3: TGTGCCAGCAGTCCGATAAGGGGGCAGGGAGCTTTCTTT. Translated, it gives CASSPIRGQGAFF.

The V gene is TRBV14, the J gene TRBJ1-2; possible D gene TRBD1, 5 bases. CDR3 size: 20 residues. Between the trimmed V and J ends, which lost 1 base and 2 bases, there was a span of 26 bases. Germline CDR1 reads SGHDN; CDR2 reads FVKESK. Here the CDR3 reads CASSQVRDQHPGRMNYGYTF. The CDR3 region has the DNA TGTGCCAGCAGCCAAGTCAGGGACCAACACCCGGGCAGGATGAACTATGGCTACACCTTC. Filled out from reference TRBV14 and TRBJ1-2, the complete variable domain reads EAGVTQFPSHSVIEKGQTVTLRCDPISGHDNLYWYRRVMGKEIKFLLHFVKESKQDESGMPNNRFLAERTGGTYSTLKVQPAELEDSGVYFCASSQVRDQHPGRMNYGYTFGSGTRLTVV.

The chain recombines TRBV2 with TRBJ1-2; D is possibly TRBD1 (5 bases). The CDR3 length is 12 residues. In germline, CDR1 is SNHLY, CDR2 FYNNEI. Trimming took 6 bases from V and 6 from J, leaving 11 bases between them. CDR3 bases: TGTGCCAGCAGGGATGACAGTCATGGCTACACCTTC. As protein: CASRDDSHGYTF.

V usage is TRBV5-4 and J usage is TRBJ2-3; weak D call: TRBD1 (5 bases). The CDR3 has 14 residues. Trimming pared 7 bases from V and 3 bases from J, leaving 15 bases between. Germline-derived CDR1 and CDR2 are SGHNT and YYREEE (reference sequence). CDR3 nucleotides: TGTGCCAGCTGGGGCCCGTCGCATACAGATACGCAGTATTTT. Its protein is CASWGPSHTDTQYF.